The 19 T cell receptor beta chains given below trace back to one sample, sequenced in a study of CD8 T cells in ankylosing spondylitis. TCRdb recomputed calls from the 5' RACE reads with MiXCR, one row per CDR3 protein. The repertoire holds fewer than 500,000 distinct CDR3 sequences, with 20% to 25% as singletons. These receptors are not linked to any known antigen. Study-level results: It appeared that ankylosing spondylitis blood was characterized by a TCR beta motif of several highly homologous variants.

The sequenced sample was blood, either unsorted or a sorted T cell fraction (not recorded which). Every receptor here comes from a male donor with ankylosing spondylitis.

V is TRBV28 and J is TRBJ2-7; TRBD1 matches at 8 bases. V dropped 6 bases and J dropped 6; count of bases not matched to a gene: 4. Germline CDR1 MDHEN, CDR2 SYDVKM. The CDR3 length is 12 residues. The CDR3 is CASRPDRGEQYF. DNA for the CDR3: TGTGCCAGCAGACCTGACAGGGGCGAGCAGTACTTC.

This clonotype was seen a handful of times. For the CDR3, the DNA is TGTGCCAGCAGCTTAGCAGGGACAGCCTATACGCAGTATTTT. It encodes CASSLAGTAYTQYF. This sequence joins TRBV7-6 and TRBJ2-3, with 7 nucleotides matching TRBD1. This CDR3 region has 14 residues. Germline V gene lookup returns CDR1 SGHVS and CDR2 FNYEAQ. V lost 0 bases to trimming and J lost 7 bases; unmatched junction nucleotides: 4.

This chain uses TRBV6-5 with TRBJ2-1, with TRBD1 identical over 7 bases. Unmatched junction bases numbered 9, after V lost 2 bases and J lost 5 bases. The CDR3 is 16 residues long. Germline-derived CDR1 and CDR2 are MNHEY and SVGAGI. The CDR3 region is CASSYEPGQMNNEQFF. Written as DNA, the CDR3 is TGTGCCAGCAGTTACGAGCCGGGACAGATGAACAATGAGCAGTTCTTC.

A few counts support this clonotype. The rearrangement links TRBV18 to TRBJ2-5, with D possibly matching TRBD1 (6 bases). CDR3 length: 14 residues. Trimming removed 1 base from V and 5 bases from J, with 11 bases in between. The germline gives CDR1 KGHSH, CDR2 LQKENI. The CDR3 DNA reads TGTGCCAGCTCACCACTTAAGGACAGCGAGACCCAGTACTTC. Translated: CASSPLKDSETQYF.

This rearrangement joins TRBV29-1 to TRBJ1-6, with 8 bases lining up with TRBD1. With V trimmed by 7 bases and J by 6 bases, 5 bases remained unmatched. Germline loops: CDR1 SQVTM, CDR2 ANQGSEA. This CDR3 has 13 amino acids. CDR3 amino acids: CSATTGGNSPLHF. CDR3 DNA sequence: TGCAGCGCGACAACAGGGGGTAATTCACCCCTCCACTTT.

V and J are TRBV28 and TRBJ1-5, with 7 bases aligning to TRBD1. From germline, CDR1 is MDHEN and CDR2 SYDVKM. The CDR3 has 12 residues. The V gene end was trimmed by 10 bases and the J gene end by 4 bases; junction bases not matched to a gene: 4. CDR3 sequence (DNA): TGTGCCACCAAGACAGGGAATCAGCCCCAGCATTTT. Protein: CATKTGNQPQHF.

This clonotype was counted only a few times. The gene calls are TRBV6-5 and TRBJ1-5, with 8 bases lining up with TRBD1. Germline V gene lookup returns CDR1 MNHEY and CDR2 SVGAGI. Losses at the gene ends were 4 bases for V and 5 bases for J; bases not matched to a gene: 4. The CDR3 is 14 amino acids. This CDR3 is CASSSRDRHQPQHF. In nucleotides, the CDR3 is TGTGCCAGCAGTTCCCGGGACAGGCATCAGCCCCAGCATTTT.

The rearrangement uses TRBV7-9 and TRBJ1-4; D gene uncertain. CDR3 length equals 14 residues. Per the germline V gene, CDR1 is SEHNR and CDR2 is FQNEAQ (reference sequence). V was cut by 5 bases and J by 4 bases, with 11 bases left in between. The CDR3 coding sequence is TGTGCCAGCAGCCTGACCCGGGGTAATGAAAAACTGTTTTTT. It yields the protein CASSLTRGNEKLFF.

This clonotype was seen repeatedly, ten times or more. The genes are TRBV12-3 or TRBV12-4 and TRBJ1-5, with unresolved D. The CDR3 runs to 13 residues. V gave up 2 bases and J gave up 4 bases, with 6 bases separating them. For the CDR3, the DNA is TGTGCCAGCAGTTTAAACGGGAATCAGCCCCAGCATTTT. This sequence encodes CASSLNGNQPQHF.

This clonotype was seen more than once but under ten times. The CDR3 reads CASSFGGTDTDTQYF. The CDR3 DNA follows: TGCGCCAGCAGCTTCGGGGGGACAGACACAGATACGCAGTATTTT. V and J are TRBV5-1 and TRBJ2-3; possibly TRBD1 or TRBD2 for D (7 bases each). V was clipped by 2 bases and J by 2 bases, with 12 bases between them. The length of the CDR3 is 15 residues. Per germline, CDR1 SGHRS and CDR2 YFSETQ.

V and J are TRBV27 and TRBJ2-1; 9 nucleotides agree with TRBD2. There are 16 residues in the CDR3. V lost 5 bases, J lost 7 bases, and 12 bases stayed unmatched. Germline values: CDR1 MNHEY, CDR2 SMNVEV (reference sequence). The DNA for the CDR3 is TGTGCCAGCAGTCCAAATAGCGGGAGAATTAGGAATGAGCAGTTCTTC. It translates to CASSPNSGRIRNEQFF.

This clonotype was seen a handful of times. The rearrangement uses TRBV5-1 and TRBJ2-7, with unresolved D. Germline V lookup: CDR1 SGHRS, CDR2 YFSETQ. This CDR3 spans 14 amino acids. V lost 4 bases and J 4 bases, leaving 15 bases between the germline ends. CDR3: CASSLTEVFYEQYF. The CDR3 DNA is TGCGCCAGCAGCCTAACCGAGGTTTTTTACGAGCAGTACTTC.

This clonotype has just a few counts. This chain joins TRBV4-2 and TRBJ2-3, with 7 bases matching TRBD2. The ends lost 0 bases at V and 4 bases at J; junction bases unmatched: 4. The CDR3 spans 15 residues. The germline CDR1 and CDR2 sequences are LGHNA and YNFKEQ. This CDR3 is CASSQEAGDADTQYF. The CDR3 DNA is TGTGCCAGCAGCCAAGAGGCGGGAGACGCAGATACGCAGTATTTT.

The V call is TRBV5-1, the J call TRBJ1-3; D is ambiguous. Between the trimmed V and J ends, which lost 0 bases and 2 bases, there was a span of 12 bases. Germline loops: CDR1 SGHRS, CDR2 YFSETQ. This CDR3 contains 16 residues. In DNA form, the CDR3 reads TGCGCCAGCAGCTTGGAAGGGAGTACAGCTGGAAACACCATATATTTT. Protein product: CASSLEGSTAGNTIYF.

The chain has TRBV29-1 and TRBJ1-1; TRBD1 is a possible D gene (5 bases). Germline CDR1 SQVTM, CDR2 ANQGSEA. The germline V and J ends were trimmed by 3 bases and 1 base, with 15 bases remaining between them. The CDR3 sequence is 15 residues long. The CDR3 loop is CSVDSLGVSNTEAFF. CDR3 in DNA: TGCAGCGTTGATTCTTTAGGGGTGTCGAACACTGAAGCTTTCTTT.

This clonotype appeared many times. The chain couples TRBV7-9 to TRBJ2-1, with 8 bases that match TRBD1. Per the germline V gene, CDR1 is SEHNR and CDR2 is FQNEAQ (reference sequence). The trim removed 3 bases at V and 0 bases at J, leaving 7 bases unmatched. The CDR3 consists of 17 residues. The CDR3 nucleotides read TGTGCCAGCAGCTTTTGGACAGGGACAAGCTCCTACAATGAGCAGTTCTTC. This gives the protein CASSFWTGTSSYNEQFF.

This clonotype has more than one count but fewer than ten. The CDR3 nucleotides read TGTGCCAGCAGTTACTCGAGTCGGGAGACCTTC. Amino acid sequence: CASSYSSRETF. The rearrangement uses TRBV6-6 and TRBJ1-2; no clear D gene. CDR1 MNHNY and CDR2 SVGAGI come from the germline V gene (reference sequence). The CDR3 is 11 amino acids. V lost 0 bases, J lost 14 bases, and 10 bases lay in between.

The DNA for the CDR3 is TGTGCCAGCAGTCACCAGACCAACAACTATGGCTACACCTTC. Protein product: CASSHQTNNYGYTF. The V call is TRBV28, the J call TRBJ1-2; D not certain. This CDR3 comprises 14 residues. Germline V gives CDR1 MDHEN, CDR2 SYDVKM. Trimming removed 5 bases from V and 2 bases from J, with 12 bases in between.

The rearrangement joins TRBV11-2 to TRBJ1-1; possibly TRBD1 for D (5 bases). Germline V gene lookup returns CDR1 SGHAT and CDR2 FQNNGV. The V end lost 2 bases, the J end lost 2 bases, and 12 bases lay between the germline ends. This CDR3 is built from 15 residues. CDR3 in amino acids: CASSLRGTANTEAFF. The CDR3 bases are TGTGCCAGCAGCTTAAGGGGAACCGCAAACACTGAAGCTTTCTTT.